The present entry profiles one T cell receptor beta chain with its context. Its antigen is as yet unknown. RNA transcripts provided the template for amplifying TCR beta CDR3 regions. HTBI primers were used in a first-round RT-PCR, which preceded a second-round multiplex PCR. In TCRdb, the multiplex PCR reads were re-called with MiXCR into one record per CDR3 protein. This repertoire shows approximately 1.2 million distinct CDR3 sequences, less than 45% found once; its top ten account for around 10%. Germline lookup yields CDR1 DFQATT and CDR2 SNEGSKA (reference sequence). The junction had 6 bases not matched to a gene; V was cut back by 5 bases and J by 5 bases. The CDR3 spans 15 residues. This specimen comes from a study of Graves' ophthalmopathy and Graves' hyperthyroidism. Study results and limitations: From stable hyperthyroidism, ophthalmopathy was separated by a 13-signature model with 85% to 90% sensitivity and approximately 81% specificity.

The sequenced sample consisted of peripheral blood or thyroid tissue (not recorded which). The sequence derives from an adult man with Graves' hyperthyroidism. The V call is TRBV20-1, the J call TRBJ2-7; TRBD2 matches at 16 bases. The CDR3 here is CSAGTSGRVRNEQYF. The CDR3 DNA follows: TGCAGTGCTGGGACTAGCGGGAGGGTTCGCAACGAGCAGTACTTC.